This T cell receptor (beta chain) was sequenced for a study of control samples from healthy donors and cancer patients. The V segment lost 8 bases and the J segment 3 bases; nucleotides outside the gene matches: 9. Germline CDR1 is KGHSH and CDR2 is LQKENI. This CDR3 has 15 amino acids. This table comes from immunoSEQ multiplex PCR, and its TCRdb copy is limited to in-frame clones, with some not included. The profile shows about 130,000 clones, roughly 84% of them singletons. V usage is TRBV18 and J usage is TRBJ2-7; 11 positions agree with TRBD2. The sequence was obtained from a man between 18 and 29 years old in good health. The specimen sequenced was blood. CDR3 protein: CASTYTSGGIYEQYF. Written as DNA, the CDR3 is TGTGCCAGCACCTACACTAGCGGGGGAATCTACGAGCAGTACTTC.